These 11 T cell receptor beta chains were sequenced from one sample in a study of cytomegalovirus exposure and HLA in healthy donors (TCRdb year 2017). Library preparation used the immunoSEQ multiplex PCR assay. For the multiplex PCR, a mixture combining 60 forward primers for TCR Vbeta segments and 13 reverse primers for TCR Jbeta segments was used. The table comes from immuneACCESS by way of TCRdb, which keeps in-frame sequences with V and J called. Part of the clones is missing from these tables; in studies checked, under half for an unresolved V gene and the rest for unknown reasons. Counted in this sample were roughly 200,000 clones; over 75% of them appeared once. The ten largest clones capture roughly 3% of the sample. Sequenced sample: PBMCs. The source of these receptors is a woman younger than 45 in good health and CMV-seronegative.

DNA of the CDR3: TGCGCCAGCAGTCCGTTCTGGGACAGGGATGCGACTAGCGGAGTACCCGGGGAGCTGTTTTTT. Translated: CASSPFWDRDATSGVPGELFF. The chain recombines TRBV23-1 with TRBJ2-2; D possibly uses TRBD1 or TRBD2 (9 bases each). TRBV23-1 is flagged as an ORF with uncertain function. CDR3 length: 21 amino acids. Trimming took off 4 bases at V and 6 bases at J, with 33 bases between the two ends.

Remarks on this clone: One end of the junction fails to match germline, which may point to a read error. DNA of the CDR3: TGTGCCAGCACCTTACGACAGGGTGATTCACCCCTCCACTTT. Translation: CASTLRQGDSPLHF. The chain uses TRBV7-9 and TRBJ1-6, with 7 bases that match TRBD1. In germline, CDR1 is SEHNR, CDR2 FQNEAQ (reference sequence). This CDR3 contains 14 residues.

This clone appeared a single time. The rearrangement uses TRBV29-1 and TRBJ2-1, with D possibly being TRBD2 (5 bases). CDR3 length: 12 residues. The V gene's germline CDR1 is SQVTM and CDR2 ANQGSEA. The CDR3 protein is CSASSSYNEQFF. CDR3 in DNA: TGCTCGGCTAGCAGCTCCTACAATGAGCAGTTCTTC.

This sequence joins TRBV19 and TRBJ1-2, with 7 bases fitting TRBD1. The V gene's germline CDR1 is LNHDA and CDR2 SQIVND (reference sequence). The CDR3 is 16 amino acids. The V segment lost 4 bases and the J segment 4 bases; nucleotides outside the gene matches: 12. CDR3 residues: CASSTRDSLLTYGYTF. CDR3 in DNA: TGTGCCAGTAGTACCCGGGACAGCCTTTTAACCTATGGCTACACCTTC.

Regarding this clone: Other nucleotide sequences from this sample produce the same CDR3. This chain uses TRBV7-9 with TRBJ1-4, with 9 bases identical to TRBD1. The CDR3 totals 14 residues. Germline V gene lookup returns CDR1 SEHNR and CDR2 FQNEAQ (reference sequence). Trimming cost V 1 base and J 7 bases; bases outside gene matches: 1. The CDR3 loop is CASSLGQGGEKLFF. The CDR3, as DNA: TGTGCCAGCAGCTTAGGACAGGGGGGTGAAAAACTGTTTTTT.

This chain joins TRBV27 and TRBJ2-7; 7 bases line up with TRBD2. Germline V lookup: CDR1 MNHEY, CDR2 SMNVEV (reference sequence). V was clipped by 6 bases and J by 0 bases; unmatched bases: 11. The CDR3 consists of 16 residues. The CDR3 DNA is TGTGCCAGCAGCCCATCTGCGGGGGTGAGCTCCTACGAGCAGTACTTC. Translated, it gives CASSPSAGVSSYEQYF.

The chain has TRBV5-1 and TRBJ2-1; TRBD2 matches at 8 bases. V lost 4 bases, J lost 3 bases, and 6 bases stayed unmatched. The germline gives CDR1 SGHRS, CDR2 YFSETQ. The CDR3 loop spans 15 amino acids. The CDR3: CASSPAGGSYNEQFF. CDR3 DNA sequence: TGCGCCAGCAGCCCTGCGGGGGGAAGCTACAATGAGCAGTTCTTC.

The CDR3 loop reads CASGLRAASYNEQFF. The DNA for the CDR3 is TGTGCTAGTGGTTTGCGCGCGGCATCATACAATGAGCAGTTCTTC. The rearrangement links TRBV12-5 to TRBJ2-1; D not certain. The germline CDR1 and CDR2 sequences are LGHNT and FRNRAP. The V end lost 2 bases, the J end lost 4 bases, and 12 bases lay between the germline ends. This CDR3 spans 15 amino acids.

The chain uses TRBV27 and TRBJ2-7; the D is unclear. The CDR3 is 14 amino acids. Between the trimmed V and J ends, which lost 3 bases and 3 bases, there was a span of 12 bases. The germline gives CDR1 MNHEY, CDR2 SMNVEV (reference sequence). CDR3 sequence: CASSFASASYEQYF. As DNA, the CDR3 is TGTGCCAGCAGTTTTGCCAGCGCTAGCTACGAGCAGTACTTC.

The J gene is TRBJ2-2, the V gene TRBV27; 8 bases agree with TRBD1. V was clipped by 4 bases and J by 4 bases; unmatched bases: 5. Germline-derived CDR1 and CDR2 are MNHEY and SMNVEV (reference sequence). CDR3 length equals 15 residues. The CDR3 is CASSSDRGSTGELFF. CDR3 nucleotides: TGTGCCAGCAGTTCCGACAGGGGAAGCACCGGGGAGCTGTTTTTT.

V usage is TRBV18 and J usage is TRBJ2-1; tentative D call: TRBD2 (6 bases). The CDR3 is 14 amino acids. V was cut by 3 bases and J by 7 bases, with 13 bases left in between. The V gene's germline CDR1 is KGHSH and CDR2 LQKENI. The DNA for the CDR3 is TGTGCCAGCTCACCGACTAGAATAGGTAATGAGCAGTTCTTC. Translation gives CASSPTRIGNEQFF.